This T cell receptor beta chain was identified during a study of shared T cell receptors in the human thymus. Measured with immunoSEQ multiplex PCR; TCRdb has only the in-frame clones, and not every one. The repertoire holds about 500,000 clones, with around 78% as singletons. CDR1 and CDR2 (germline): LGHNA, YNFKEQ. The CDR3 sequence is 16 residues long. V lost 1 base and J lost 5; bases outside the gene matches: 5. These data were likewise used in another study, on human thymus T cells. In that study: Thymus pieces cut out during corrective heart surgery were the tissue that was used. Among thymic and blood repertoires, usage of V and J genes appeared biased. Related research described strongly overlapping thymic repertoires in unrelated people.

The chain has TRBV4-2 and TRBJ1-5, with 10 bases aligning to TRBD1. The TCR comes from a boy younger than two with a congenital heart defect. The material sequenced was thymocytes. The CDR3 bases are TGTGCCAGCAGCCAAGTACCCGGGACAGGGGATCAGCCCCAGCATTTT. Amino acids: CASSQVPGTGDQPQHF.